This note documents a single TCR beta chain sequence. Germline-derived CDR1 and CDR2 are MDHEN and SYDVKM. This CDR3 contains 15 residues. V was clipped by 6 bases and J by 1 base; unmatched bases: 5. The sample originates from a study of glioma-infiltrating T cells. Using RNA template, CDR3s of TCR alpha and beta were amplified with iRepertoire arm-PCR. TCRdb re-called the multiplex PCR reads with MiXCR, one entry per CDR3 protein. This table holds around 390,000 distinct CDR3 sequences, roughly two fifths found once. The TCR was taken from a human donor with low-grade glioma or glioblastoma, undergoing nonglioma brain surgery, or in good health (not recorded which). The sequenced material came from glioma tissue, nonneoplastic brain tissue, or PBMCs (not recorded which). V usage is TRBV28 and J usage is TRBJ2-2; 7 bases are a match to TRBD1. The CDR3: CASRTRTGNTGELFF. The CDR3 nucleotides are TGTGCCAGCAGAACCCGGACAGGGAACACCGGGGAGCTGTTTTTT.